This T cell receptor beta chain originates from a study of T cell responses to AZD1222 COVID-19 vaccine. Study conclusions and caveats: Spike-specific TCR repertoires showed rising breadth and depth after two AZD1222 doses. No repertoire was sampled before or during the peak T cell response, only after it. Dominant at 160-218 and 743-854, vaccine-associated CD4 TCRs also spanned spike. White British ancestry dominated among donors, who included more females, and clonal diversity was possibly underestimated.

As to this clone: Its specificity is not known.

The assay was immunoSEQ multiplex PCR, and TCRdb's table has in-frame clones only and misses some. This sample has approximately 200,000 clones, with about 94% found just once. There are 16 residues in the CDR3. V lost 6 bases, J lost 0 bases, and 7 bases stayed unmatched. Per germline, CDR1 MDHEN and CDR2 SYDVKM. The V gene is TRBV28, the J gene TRBJ2-2, with 7 positions matching TRBD1. The input for sequencing was peripheral blood, taken 28 days after the second dose of the MenACWY control vaccine. The clonotype was recovered from an adult who received the MenACWY meningococcal vaccine as a control. The DNA for the CDR3 is TGTGCCAGCAGGGAGGAGACAGGGCCGAACACCGGGGAGCTGTTTTTT. The encoded protein is CASREETGPNTGELFF. Full variable domain (outside the CDR3, taken from reference TRBV28 and TRBJ2-2): DVKVTQSSRYLVKRTGEKVFLECVQDMDHENMFWYRQDPGLGLRLIYFSYDVKMKEKGDIPEGYSVSREKKERFSLILESASTNQTSMYLCASREETGPNTGELFFGEGSRLTVL.